The present T cell receptor (beta chain) was sequenced within a study of a mutant IDH1 vaccine in newly diagnosed glioma. Turning to the study itself: Before enrollment, patients got radiotherapy alone, temozolomide alone, or mostly the combination.

Assay: immunoSEQ multiplex PCR; the TCRdb copy retains only in-frame clones and omits some. The table shows 30,000 to 35,000 clones, with about 80% occurring only once. The germline CDR1 and CDR2 sequences are MGHRA and YSYEKL. Trimming at V came to 2 bases and at J to 0 bases, leaving 10 bases not matched to a gene. The CDR3 contains 18 residues. Regarding the study as a whole: Patients showed vaccine-induced immune responses at a rate of approximately 93%.

As for this clone: The antigen remains unidentified.

The time point: week 5, during vaccination. One vaccine dose held 300 ug of mutant IDH1 20-mer peptide and came with topical imiquimod. The receptor was isolated from a man younger than 40 with glioma. The rearrangement joins TRBV4-1 to TRBJ1-3; 7 bases map to TRBD1. The specimen was PBMCs, collected from a glioma patient whose treatment included an IDH1 peptide vaccine. The CDR3 coding sequence is TGCGCCAGCAGCCAATTCCCTGGACAGGCGAACTCTGGAAACACCATATATTTT. Its translation: CASSQFPGQANSGNTIYF.